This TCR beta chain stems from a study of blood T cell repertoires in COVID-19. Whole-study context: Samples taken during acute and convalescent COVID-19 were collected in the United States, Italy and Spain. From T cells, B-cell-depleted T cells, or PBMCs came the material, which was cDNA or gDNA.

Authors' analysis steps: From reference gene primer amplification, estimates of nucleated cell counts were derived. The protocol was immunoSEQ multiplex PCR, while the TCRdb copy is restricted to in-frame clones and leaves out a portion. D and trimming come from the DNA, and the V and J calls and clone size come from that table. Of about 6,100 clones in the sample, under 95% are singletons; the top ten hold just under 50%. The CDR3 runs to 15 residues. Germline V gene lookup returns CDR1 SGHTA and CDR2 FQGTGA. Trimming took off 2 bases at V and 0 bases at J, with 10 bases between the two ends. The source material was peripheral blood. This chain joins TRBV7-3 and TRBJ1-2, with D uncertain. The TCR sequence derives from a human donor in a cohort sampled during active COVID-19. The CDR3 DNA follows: TGTGCCAGCAGCTTAGATTTACAGTCTAACTATGGCTACACCTTC. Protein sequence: CASSLDLQSNYGYTF.